The source of this T cell receptor beta chain is a study of T cells in Graves' hyperthyroidism and ophthalmopathy. Only a few counts were recorded for this clonotype. Regions amplified from RNA transcripts were the TCR beta CDR3 regions. HTBI primers were employed in a first-round RT-PCR of the TCR CDR3. One entry per CDR3 protein, called by TCRdb with MiXCR from the multiplex PCR reads. The sample lists hundreds of thousands of distinct CDR3 sequences, 38% seen once, with 7.5% to 9.5% in the top ten. The ends lost 7 bases at V and 8 bases at J; junction bases unmatched: 6. The germline gives CDR1 SNHLY, CDR2 FYNNEI. The CDR3 totals 12 residues.

V and J are TRBV2 and TRBJ1-2; 8 positions agree with TRBD1. Sequenced: blood. The receptor was derived from a man aged 18 to 35 with Graves' hyperthyroidism. In DNA, the CDR3 is TGTGCCAGCACTCAGACAGGGGTCGGCTACACCTTC. Translating it yields CASTQTGVGYTF.